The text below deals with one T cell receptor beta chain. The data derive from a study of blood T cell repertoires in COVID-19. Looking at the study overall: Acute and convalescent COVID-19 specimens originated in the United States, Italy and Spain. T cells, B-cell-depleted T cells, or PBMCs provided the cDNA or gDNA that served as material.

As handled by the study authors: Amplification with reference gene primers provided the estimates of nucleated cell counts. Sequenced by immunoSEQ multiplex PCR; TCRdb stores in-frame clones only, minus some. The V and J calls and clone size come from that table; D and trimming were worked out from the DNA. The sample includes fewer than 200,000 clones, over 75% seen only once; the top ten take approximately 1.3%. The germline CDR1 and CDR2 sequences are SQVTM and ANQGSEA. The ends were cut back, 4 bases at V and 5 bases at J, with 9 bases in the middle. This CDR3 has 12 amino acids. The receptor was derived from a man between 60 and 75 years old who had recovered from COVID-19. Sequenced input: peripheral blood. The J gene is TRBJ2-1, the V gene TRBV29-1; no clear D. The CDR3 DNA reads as TGCAGCGTTGCCCCTATGAACAATGAGCAGTTCTTC. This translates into CSVAPMNNEQFF.